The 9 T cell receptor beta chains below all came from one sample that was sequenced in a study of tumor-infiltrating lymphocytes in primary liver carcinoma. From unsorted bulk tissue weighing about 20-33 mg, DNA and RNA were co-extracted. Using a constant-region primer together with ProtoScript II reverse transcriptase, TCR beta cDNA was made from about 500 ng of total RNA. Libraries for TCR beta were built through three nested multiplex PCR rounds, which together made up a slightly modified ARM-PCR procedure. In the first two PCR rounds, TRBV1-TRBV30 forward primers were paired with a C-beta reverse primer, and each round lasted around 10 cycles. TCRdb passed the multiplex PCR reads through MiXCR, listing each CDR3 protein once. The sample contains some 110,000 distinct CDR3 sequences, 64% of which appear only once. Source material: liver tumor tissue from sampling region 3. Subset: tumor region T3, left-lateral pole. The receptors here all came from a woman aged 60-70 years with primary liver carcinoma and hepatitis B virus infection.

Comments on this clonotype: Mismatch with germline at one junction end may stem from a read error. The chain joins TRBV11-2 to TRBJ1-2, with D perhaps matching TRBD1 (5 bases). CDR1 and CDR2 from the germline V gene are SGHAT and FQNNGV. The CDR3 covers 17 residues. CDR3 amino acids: CVSSLDQIRALRYGYTF. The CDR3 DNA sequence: TGTGTCAGCAGTTTAGATCAGATCAGGGCGCTGCGCTATGGCTACACCTTC.

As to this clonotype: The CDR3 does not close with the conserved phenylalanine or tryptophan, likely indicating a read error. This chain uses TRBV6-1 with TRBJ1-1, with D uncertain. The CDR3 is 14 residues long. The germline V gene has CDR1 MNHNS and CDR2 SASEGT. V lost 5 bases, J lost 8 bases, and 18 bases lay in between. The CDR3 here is CASSRYGEESEAFL. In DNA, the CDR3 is TGTGCCAGCAGTCGATATGGGGAGGAATCCGAAGCTTTCCTC.

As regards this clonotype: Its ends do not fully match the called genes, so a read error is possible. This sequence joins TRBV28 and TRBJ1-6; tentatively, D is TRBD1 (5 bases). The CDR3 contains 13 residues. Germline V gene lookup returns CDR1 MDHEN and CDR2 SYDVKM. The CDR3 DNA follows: TGTGCCAGCAGTCGGGGCTCTAATTTACCCTTCCACTTT. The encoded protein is CASSRGSNLPFHF.

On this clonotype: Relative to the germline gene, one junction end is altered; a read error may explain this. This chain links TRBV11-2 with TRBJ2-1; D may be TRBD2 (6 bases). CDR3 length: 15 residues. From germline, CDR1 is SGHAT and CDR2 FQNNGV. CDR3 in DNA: TGTGCCAGTAGCTTATGGGGGGTCTCCTACAATGAGCAGTTCTTC. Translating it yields CASSLWGVSYNEQFF.

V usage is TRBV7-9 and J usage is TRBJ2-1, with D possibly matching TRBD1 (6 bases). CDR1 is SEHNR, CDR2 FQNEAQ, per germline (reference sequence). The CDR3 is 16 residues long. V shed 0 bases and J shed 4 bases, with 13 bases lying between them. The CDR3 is CASSLATGTRYNEQFF. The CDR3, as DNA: TGTGCCAGCAGCTTAGCTACAGGGACAAGGTACAATGAGCAGTTCTTC.

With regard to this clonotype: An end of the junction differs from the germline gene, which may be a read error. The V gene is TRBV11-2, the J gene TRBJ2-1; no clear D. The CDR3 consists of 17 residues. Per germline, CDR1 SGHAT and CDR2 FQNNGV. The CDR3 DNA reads TGTGCCAGCAGCTCCCGGGCGGCGCGCACCATGGGCAATAAGCAGTTCTTC. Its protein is CASSSRAARTMGNKQFF.

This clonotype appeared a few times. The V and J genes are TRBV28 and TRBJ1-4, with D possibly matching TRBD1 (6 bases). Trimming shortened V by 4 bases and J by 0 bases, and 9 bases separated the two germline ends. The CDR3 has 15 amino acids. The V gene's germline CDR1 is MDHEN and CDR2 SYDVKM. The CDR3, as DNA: TGTGCCAGCAGTTCCCCAGGGGCAACTAATGAAAAACTGTTTTTT. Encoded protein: CASSSPGATNEKLFF.

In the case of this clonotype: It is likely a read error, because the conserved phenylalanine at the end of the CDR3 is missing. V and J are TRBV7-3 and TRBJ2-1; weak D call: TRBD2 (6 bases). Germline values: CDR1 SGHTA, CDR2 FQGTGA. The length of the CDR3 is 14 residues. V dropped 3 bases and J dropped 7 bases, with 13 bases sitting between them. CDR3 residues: CASSFDRGGNEQFY. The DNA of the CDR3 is TGTGCCAGCAGCTTTGACAGAGGAGGGAATGAGCAGTTCTAC.

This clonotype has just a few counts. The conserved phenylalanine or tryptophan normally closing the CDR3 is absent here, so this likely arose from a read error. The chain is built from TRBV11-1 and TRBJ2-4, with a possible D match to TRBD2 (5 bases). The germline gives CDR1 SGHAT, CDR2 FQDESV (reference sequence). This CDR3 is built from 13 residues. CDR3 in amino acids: CASSLAWGDIQYL. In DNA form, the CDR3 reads TGTGCCAGCAGCTTAGCCTGGGGAGACATCCAGTACTTA.